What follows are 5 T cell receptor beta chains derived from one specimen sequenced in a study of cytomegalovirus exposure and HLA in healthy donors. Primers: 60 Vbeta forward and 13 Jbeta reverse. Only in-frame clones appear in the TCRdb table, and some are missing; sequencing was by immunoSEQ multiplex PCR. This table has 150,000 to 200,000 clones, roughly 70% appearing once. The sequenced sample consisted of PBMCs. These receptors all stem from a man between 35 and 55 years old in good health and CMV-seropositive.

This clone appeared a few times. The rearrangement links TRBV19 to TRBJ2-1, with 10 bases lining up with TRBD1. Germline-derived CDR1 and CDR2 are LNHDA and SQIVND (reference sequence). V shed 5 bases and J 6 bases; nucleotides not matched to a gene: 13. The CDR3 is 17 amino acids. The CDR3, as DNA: TGTGCCAGTAGTTTCCTCTCCGGGACAGGGGCGGGCAATGAGCAGTTCTTC. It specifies CASSFLSGTGAGNEQFF.

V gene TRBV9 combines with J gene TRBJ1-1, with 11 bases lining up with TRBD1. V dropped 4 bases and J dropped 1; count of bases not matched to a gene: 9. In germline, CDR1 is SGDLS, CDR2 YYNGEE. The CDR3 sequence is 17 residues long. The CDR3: CASSPTGQGVRNTEAFF. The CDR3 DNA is TGTGCCAGCAGCCCCACGGGACAGGGGGTAAGGAACACTGAAGCTTTCTTT.

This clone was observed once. The CDR3, as DNA: TGTGCCAGCCGGGGGTCTTCGAACACCGGGGAGCTGTTTTTT. As protein: CASRGSSNTGELFF. The chain is built from TRBV2 and TRBJ2-2, with D maybe TRBD2 (6 bases). Germline lookup yields CDR1 SNHLY and CDR2 FYNNEI. The ends were cut back, 8 bases at V and 0 bases at J, with 10 bases in the middle. This CDR3 contains 14 residues. The variable domain in full, completed from reference TRBV2 and TRBJ2-2, reads EPEVTQTPSHQVTQMGQEVILRCVPISNHLYFYWYRQILGQKVEFLVSFYNNEISEKSEIFDDQFSVERPDGSNFTLKIRSTKLEDSAMYFCASRGSSNTGELFFGEGSRLTVL.

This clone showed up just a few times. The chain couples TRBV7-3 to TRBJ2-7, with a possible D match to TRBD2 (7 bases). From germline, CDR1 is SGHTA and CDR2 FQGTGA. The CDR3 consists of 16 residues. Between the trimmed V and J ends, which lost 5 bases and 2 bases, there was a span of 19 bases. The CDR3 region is CASSSGPRGGPYEQYF. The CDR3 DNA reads TGTGCCAGCAGCAGTGGCCCCAGGGGAGGGCCCTACGAGCAGTACTTC.

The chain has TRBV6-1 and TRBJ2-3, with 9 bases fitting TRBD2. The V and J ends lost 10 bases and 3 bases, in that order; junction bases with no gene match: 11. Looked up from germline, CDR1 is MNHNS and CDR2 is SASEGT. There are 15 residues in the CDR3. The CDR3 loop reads CATTLSGGGTDTQYF. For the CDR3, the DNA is TGTGCCACCACGCTTAGCGGGGGCGGGACAGATACGCAGTATTTT.